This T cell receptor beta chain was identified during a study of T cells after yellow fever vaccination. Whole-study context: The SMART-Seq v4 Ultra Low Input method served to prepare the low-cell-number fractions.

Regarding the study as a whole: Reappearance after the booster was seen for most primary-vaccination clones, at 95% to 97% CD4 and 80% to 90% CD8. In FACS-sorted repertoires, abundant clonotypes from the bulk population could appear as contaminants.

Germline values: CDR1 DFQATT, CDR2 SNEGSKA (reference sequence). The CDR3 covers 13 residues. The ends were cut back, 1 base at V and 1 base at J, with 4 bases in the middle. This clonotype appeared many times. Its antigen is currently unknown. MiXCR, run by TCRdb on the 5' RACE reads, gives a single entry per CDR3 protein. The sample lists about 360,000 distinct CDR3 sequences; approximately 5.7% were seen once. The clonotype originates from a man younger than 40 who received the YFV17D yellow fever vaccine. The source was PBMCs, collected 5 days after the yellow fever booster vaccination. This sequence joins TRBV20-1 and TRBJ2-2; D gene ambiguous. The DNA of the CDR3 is TGCAGTGCTAGAGGGGTGAACACCGGGGAGCTGTTTTTT. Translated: CSARGVNTGELFF.